This T cell receptor beta chain was recorded in a study of cytomegalovirus exposure and HLA in healthy donors. On the study more broadly: Earlier, 150 million to 200 million T cells were analyzed, and some 120 million unique TCR beta sequences were found among them.

Germline trimming cut 6 bases from V and 6 bases from J; bases unmatched to any gene: 7. Germline CDR1 SNHLY, CDR2 FYNNEI. The CDR3 has 13 amino acids. On this clone: What it binds is not known.

Overall study results and limits: Associated with HLA alleles at 0.05 false discovery rate in a later analysis were over 15,000 TCR beta sequences.

The PCR was carried out with 60 Vbeta primers and 13 Jbeta primers. TCRdb keeps only in-frame clones here, not all; method: immunoSEQ multiplex PCR. The table records more than 50,000 clones, 65% to 80% of them present only once. The chain recombines TRBV2 with TRBJ2-7, with 8 nucleotides matching TRBD1. The sequenced material came from PBMCs. The receptor was derived from a man aged 40-49 years in good health and CMV-seropositive. Here the CDR3 DNA reads TGTGCCAGCAGAGGGCAGGGGGCGGGCGAGCAGTACTTC. It encodes CASRGQGAGEQYF.